This TCR beta chain emerged from a study of T cells of healthy individuals. The CDR3 covers 13 residues. Germline V CDR1 and CDR2: MNHEY, SVGAGI. V lost 5 bases, J lost 7 bases, and 9 bases lay in between. Each CDR3 protein is one row after TCRdb ran MiXCR on the 5' RACE reads. The data show around 98,000 distinct CDR3 sequences, around 17% seen once. The chain carries TRBV6-5 and TRBJ1-6; weak D call: TRBD1 (5 bases). The clonotype comes from a human donor in good health. This CDR3 reads CASSPRENSPLHF. CDR3 DNA sequence: TGTGCCAGCAGTCCCAGGGAGAATTCACCCCTCCACTTT.